These T cell receptor beta chains were read from a single sample in a study of siplizumab effects on memory and regulatory T cells. The table came from immunoSEQ multiplex PCR; TCRdb's copy has only in-frame clones and leaves some out. The sample lists more than 75,000 clones, roughly 95% occurring once. The sequenced sample consisted of naive CD4+ T cells sorted from blood. Receptor source: a human donor in good health. Each CDR3 is given with its conserved first and last residue. Each record gives: D gene, clone size, V gene, J gene, CDR3 protein, CDR3 DNA. D genes are given only for firm matches. Clone size appears in some rows only: once, few, many, or a class for an expanded clone.

D: TRBD2
size: NA
V: TRBV5-1
J: TRBJ2-1
CDR3: CASSSSGTTNEQFF
DNA: TGCGCCAGCAGCTCTTCCGGGACTACGAATGAGCAGTTCTTC

D: NA
size: NA
V: TRBV28
J: TRBJ2-1
CDR3: CASSLGGWNEQFF
DNA: TGTGCCAGCAGTTTGGGGGGCTGGAATGAGCAGTTCTTC

D: NA
size: NA
V: TRBV2
J: TRBJ2-7
CDR3: CASSYSYEQYF
DNA: TGTGCCAGCAGTTACTCCTACGAGCAGTACTTC

D: NA
size: NA
V: TRBV7-2
J: TRBJ2-2
CDR3: CASSPGVDTGELFF
DNA: TGTGCCAGCAGCCCCGGCGTGGACACCGGGGAGCTGTTTTTT

D: TRBD2
size: NA
V: TRBV4-1
J: TRBJ2-5
CDR3: CASSPTSGGRQETQYF
DNA: TGCGCCAGCAGTCCTACTAGCGGGGGGCGTCAAGAGACCCAGTACTTC

D: TRBD1
size: NA
V: TRBV7-2
J: TRBJ1-2
CDR3: CASSDRGANYGYTF
DNA: TGTGCCAGCAGCGACAGGGGGGCTAACTATGGCTACACCTTC

D: NA
size: NA
V: TRBV6-6
J: TRBJ2-7
CDR3: CASTRDGSSYEQYF
DNA: TGTGCCAGCACCCGGGACGGAAGCTCCTACGAGCAGTACTTC

D: NA
size: NA
V: TRBV30
J: TRBJ2-5
CDR3: CAWDYRWGTQETQYF
DNA: TGTGCCTGGGACTATCGTTGGGGGACCCAAGAGACCCAGTACTTC

D: NA
size: once
V: TRBV28
J: TRBJ1-3
CDR3: CASLEGVTVGNTIYF
DNA: TGTGCCAGCCTCGAGGGGGTAACGGTTGGAAACACCATATATTTT

D: NA
size: NA
V: TRBV5-1
J: TRBJ1-6
CDR3: CASSPQATKSSYNSPLHF
DNA: TGCGCCAGCAGCCCCCAGGCGACAAAGAGCTCCTATAATTCACCCCTCCACTTT

D: TRBD1
size: NA
V: TRBV9
J: TRBJ2-1
CDR3: CASSVDGTGVSYNEQFF
DNA: TGTGCCAGCAGCGTGGATGGGACAGGGGTGTCTTACAATGAGCAGTTCTTC

D: NA
size: NA
V: TRBV5-1
J: TRBJ2-2
CDR3: CASSFGQGGPGELFF
DNA: TGCGCCAGCAGCTTCGGACAGGGAGGGCCCGGGGAGCTGTTTTTT

D: TRBD2
size: NA
V: TRBV5-1
J: TRBJ2-5
CDR3: CASSLRSTSGGAFQETQYF
DNA: TGCGCCAGCAGCTTACGTTCGACTAGCGGGGGGGCCTTCCAAGAGACCCAGTACTTC

D: TRBD2
size: NA
V: TRBV2
J: TRBJ2-2
CDR3: CASSGGFGELFF
DNA: TGTGCCAGCAGCGGGGGGTTCGGGGAGCTGTTTTTT

D: NA
size: NA
V: TRBV5-6
J: TRBJ1-5
CDR3: CASSPQGASNQPQHF
DNA: TGTGCCAGCAGCCCCCAGGGAGCCAGCAATCAGCCCCAGCATTTT

D: NA
size: NA
V: TRBV4-1
J: TRBJ1-3
CDR3: CASSQDLEESSGNTIYF
DNA: TGCGCCAGCAGCCAAGATCTTGAGGAGAGCTCTGGAAACACCATATATTTT

D: NA
size: NA
V: TRBV28
J: TRBJ1-5
CDR3: CASSSGGYNQPQHF
DNA: TGTGCCAGCAGTTCCGGGGGATACAATCAGCCCCAGCATTTT

D: NA
size: NA
V: TRBV7-2
J: TRBJ1-1
CDR3: CASQKVGGVNTEAFF
DNA: TGTGCCAGCCAAAAGGTAGGAGGGGTAAACACTGAAGCTTTCTTT

D: NA
size: NA
V: TRBV6-5
J: TRBJ1-1
CDR3: CASTPRAANTEAFF
DNA: TGTGCCAGCACCCCCCGGGCGGCGAACACTGAAGCTTTCTTT

D: TRBD1
size: NA
V: TRBV18
J: TRBJ2-7
CDR3: CASSPGQGTYEQYF
DNA: TGTGCCAGCTCACCGGGACAGGGAACCTACGAGCAGTACTTC

D: NA
size: NA
V: TRBV28
J: TRBJ1-3
CDR3: CASSFRGSGNTIYF
DNA: TGTGCCAGCAGTTTTCGGGGGTCCGGAAACACCATATATTTT

D: NA
size: NA
V: TRBV5-4
J: TRBJ1-2
CDR3: CASSSLDPARGYGYTF
DNA: TGTGCCAGCAGCTCGCTGGACCCCGCAAGGGGGTATGGCTACACCTTC

D: NA
size: NA
V: TRBV10-3
J: TRBJ2-7
CDR3: CATGGDSPEQYF
DNA: TGTGCCACCGGAGGGGACAGCCCCGAGCAGTACTTC

D: TRBD2
size: NA
V: TRBV5-1
J: TRBJ2-2
CDR3: CASSFLAGEDGELFF
DNA: TGCGCCAGCAGCTTCTTAGCGGGGGAAGACGGGGAGCTGTTTTTT

D: NA
size: NA
V: TRBV7-3
J: TRBJ2-6
CDR3: CASSSALSGANVLTF
DNA: TGTGCCAGCAGCTCGGCCCTCTCTGGGGCCAACGTCCTGACTTTC

D: NA
size: once
V: TRBV19
J: TRBJ1-2
CDR3: CASKLRQFEGYGYTF
DNA: TGTGCCAGTAAGCTCCGACAGTTTGAGGGCTATGGCTACACCTTC

D: NA
size: NA
V: TRBV15
J: TRBJ1-4
CDR3: CATSGTNEKLFF
DNA: TGTGCCACCAGCGGTACTAATGAAAAACTGTTTTTT

D: NA
size: NA
V: TRBV10-2
J: TRBJ2-5
CDR3: CASTTIRGVQETQYF
DNA: TGCGCCAGCACTACGATCAGGGGGGTCCAAGAGACCCAGTACTTC

D: NA
size: NA
V: TRBV4-1
J: TRBJ2-7
CDR3: CASSSRTSSYEQYF
DNA: TGCGCCAGCAGCTCCAGGACATCCTCCTACGAGCAGTACTTC

D: NA
size: NA
V: TRBV25-1
J: TRBJ2-3
CDR3: CASSLGGSTDTQYF
DNA: TGTGCCAGCAGTTTGGGCGGAAGCACAGATACGCAGTATTTT

D: NA
size: NA
V: TRBV6-1
J: TRBJ2-7
CDR3: CASSSASYEQYF
DNA: TGTGCCAGCAGTAGTGCAAGCTACGAGCAGTACTTC

D: TRBD1
size: NA
V: TRBV4-2
J: TRBJ1-4
CDR3: CASSRLSGTDNEKLFF
DNA: TGTGCCAGCAGCCGCTTATCCGGGACAGATAATGAAAAACTGTTTTTT

D: NA
size: NA
V: TRBV15
J: TRBJ1-6
CDR3: CATSRSVQGGSSPLHF
DNA: TGTGCCACCAGCAGATCCGTACAGGGTGGGAGCTCACCCCTCCACTTT

D: TRBD1
size: NA
V: TRBV18
J: TRBJ2-3
CDR3: CASSPPTGTDTQYF
DNA: TGTGCCAGCTCACCCCCGACAGGGACCGATACGCAGTATTTT

D: TRBD2
size: NA
V: TRBV4-1
J: TRBJ2-6
CDR3: CASSQGGGASGANVLTF
DNA: TGCGCCAGCAGCCAAGGCGGGGGGGCCTCTGGGGCCAACGTCCTGACTTTC

D: NA
size: NA
V: TRBV5-6
J: TRBJ2-3
CDR3: CASSLAASTDTQYF
DNA: TGTGCCAGCAGCTTAGCCGCTAGCACAGATACGCAGTATTTT

D: TRBD2
size: once
V: TRBV7-2
J: TRBJ2-1
CDR3: CASSLLSGLAGFPEQFF
DNA: TGTGCCAGCAGCTTGTTATCGGGACTAGCGGGGTTCCCTGAGCAGTTCTTC

D: NA
size: NA
V: TRBV2
J: TRBJ2-1
CDR3: CASSGGLEQSRSYNEQFF
DNA: TGTGCCAGCAGTGGGGGGCTGGAGCAATCCCGCTCCTACAATGAGCAGTTCTTC

D: NA
size: NA
V: TRBV5-1
J: TRBJ2-2
CDR3: CASSGIQAANTGELFF
DNA: TGCGCCAGCAGCGGGATACAGGCCGCGAACACCGGGGAGCTGTTTTTT

D: NA
size: NA
V: TRBV9
J: TRBJ2-2
CDR3: CASSVVSAGGTGELFF
DNA: TGTGCCAGCAGCGTAGTATCGGCCGGGGGAACCGGGGAGCTGTTTTTT

D: NA
size: NA
V: TRBV9
J: TRBJ1-2
CDR3: CASSRDRFYGYTF
DNA: TGTGCCAGCAGCCGCGACAGGTTCTATGGCTACACCTTC

D: NA
size: NA
V: TRBV9
J: TRBJ2-1
CDR3: CASSVQGKFF
DNA: TGTGCCAGCAGCGTCCAGGGAAAGTTCTTC

D: NA
size: NA
V: TRBV6-1
J: TRBJ1-6
CDR3: CASSDSAGVRSPLHF
DNA: TGTGCCAGCAGTGACTCCGCCGGGGTAAGATCACCCCTCCACTTT

D: TRBD1
size: NA
V: TRBV6-5
J: TRBJ1-5
CDR3: CASSPTGISNQPQHF
DNA: TGTGCCAGCAGCCCGACAGGGATAAGCAATCAGCCCCAGCATTTT

D: NA
size: few
V: TRBV19
J: TRBJ1-3
CDR3: CASMRTAGNTIYF
DNA: TGTGCCAGTATGAGGACGGCTGGAAACACCATATATTTT

D: NA
size: once
V: TRBV6-5
J: TRBJ1-2
CDR3: CASSRRGGGYTF
DNA: TGTGCCAGCAGTCGCAGGGGAGGGGGCTACACCTTC

D: TRBD1
size: NA
V: TRBV5-6
J: TRBJ2-7
CDR3: CASDRGFNEQYF
DNA: TGTGCCAGCGACAGGGGGTTCAACGAGCAGTACTTC

D: NA
size: NA
V: TRBV7-9
J: TRBJ2-1
CDR3: CASNTAFSYNEQFF
DNA: TGTGCCAGCAATACAGCGTTCTCCTACAATGAGCAGTTCTTC

D: NA
size: NA
V: TRBV5-6
J: TRBJ2-5
CDR3: CASSYRETQYF
DNA: TGTGCCAGCAGCTATAGGGAGACCCAGTACTTC

D: NA
size: NA
V: TRBV6-6
J: TRBJ1-2
CDR3: CASSYSTRGGNYGYTF
DNA: TGTGCCAGCAGTTACTCGACCAGGGGCGGCAACTATGGCTACACCTTC

D: NA
size: NA
V: TRBV6-5
J: TRBJ1-1
CDR3: CASSYGPGRSEAFF
DNA: TGTGCCAGCAGTTACGGTCCGGGGCGGTCAGAAGCTTTCTTT

D: NA
size: NA
V: TRBV18
J: TRBJ2-6
CDR3: CASSTTVAGVYLDSGANVLTF
DNA: TGTGCCAGCTCAACCACCGTAGCAGGGGTATATTTGGACTCTGGGGCCAACGTCCTGACTTTC